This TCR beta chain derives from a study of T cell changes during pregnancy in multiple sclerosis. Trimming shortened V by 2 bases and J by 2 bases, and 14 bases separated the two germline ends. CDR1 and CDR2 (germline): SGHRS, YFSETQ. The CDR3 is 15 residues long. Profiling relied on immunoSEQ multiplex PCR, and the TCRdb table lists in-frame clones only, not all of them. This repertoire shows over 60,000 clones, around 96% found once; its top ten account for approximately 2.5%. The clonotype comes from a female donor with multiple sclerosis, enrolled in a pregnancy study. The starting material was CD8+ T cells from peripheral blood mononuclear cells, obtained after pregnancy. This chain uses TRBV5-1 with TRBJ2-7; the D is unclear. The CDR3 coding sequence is TGCGCCAGCAGCTTAGAAGTCTTCAACACCTACGAGCAGTACTTC. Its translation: CASSLEVFNTYEQYF.